A single sample gave rise to the 24 T cell receptor beta chains below, sequenced in a study of CD8 T cells in ankylosing spondylitis. TCRdb reanalysed the 5' RACE reads using MiXCR and keeps one entry per CDR3 protein. The data show approximately 220,000 distinct CDR3 sequences, roughly a tenth seen once. The sample taken for sequencing was blood, either unsorted or a sorted T cell fraction (not recorded which). The receptors stem from a male donor with ankylosing spondylitis or in good health (not recorded which).

This clonotype showed up many times. The V and J genes are TRBV7-8 and TRBJ1-1, with 9 bases matching TRBD1. This CDR3 contains 14 residues. The junction had 3 bases not matched to a gene; V was cut back by 4 bases and J by 3 bases. Germline V CDR1 and CDR2: SGHVS, FQNEAQ. The CDR3 spells CASSYRGQDTEAFF. CDR3 DNA: TGTGCCAGCAGCTACAGGGGGCAGGACACTGAAGCTTTCTTT.

Written as DNA, the CDR3 is TGTGCCAGCAGTGCCGACGGCGGTACCACAGATACGCAGTATTTT. This sequence encodes CASSADGGTTDTQYF. The chain combines TRBV2 with TRBJ2-3; D gene uncertain. The CDR3 covers 15 residues. The germline V gene encodes CDR1 SNHLY and CDR2 FYNNEI. Trimming shortened V by 4 bases and J by 2 bases, and 13 bases separated the two germline ends.

This clonotype was seen at least ten times. The chain employs TRBV10-3 and TRBJ2-2, with D uncertain. With 0 bases removed from V and 1 base from J, the gap between germline ends came to 6 bases. Germline values: CDR1 ENHRY, CDR2 SYGVKD. This CDR3 region has 15 residues. CDR3 nucleotide sequence: TGTGCCATCAGTGAGTCGTCCCGGAACACCGGGGAGCTGTTTTTT. It specifies CAISESSRNTGELFF.

This clonotype was found many times. The chain recombines TRBV6-1 with TRBJ2-3; 10 bases fit TRBD2. The CDR3 is 16 residues long. The J segment lost 3 bases and the V segment lost 6 bases, leaving 9 bases of the junction unmatched. From germline, CDR1 is MNHNS and CDR2 SASEGT. DNA of the CDR3: TGTGCCAGCAGCCAATCTACTAGCGGGGCTACAGATACGCAGTATTTT. The encoded protein is CASSQSTSGATDTQYF.

This clonotype was observed at least ten times. The chain recombines TRBV12-3 or TRBV12-4 with TRBJ2-1; TRBD2 aligns across 13 bases. The CDR3 is made up of 15 amino acids. The trim removed 5 bases at V and 9 bases at J, leaving 7 bases unmatched. CDR3 protein: CASSPTSGGFGEQFF. In DNA form, the CDR3 reads TGTGCCAGCAGTCCGACTAGCGGGGGGTTTGGTGAGCAGTTCTTC.

This clonotype was found many times. The chain links TRBV29-1 to TRBJ2-3; 9 bases line up with TRBD1. The J segment lost 0 bases and the V segment lost 5 bases, leaving 12 bases of the junction unmatched. This CDR3 comprises 17 residues. The germline CDR1 and CDR2 sequences are SQVTM and ANQGSEA. The CDR3 nucleotides are TGCAGCGTTAGAAGACAGGGGGTCGTCTCTAGCACAGATACGCAGTATTTT. The encoded protein is CSVRRQGVVSSTDTQYF.

In its sample, this clonotype was seen many times. This chain joins TRBV20-1 and TRBJ2-2; D not certain. Germline V gene lookup returns CDR1 DFQATT and CDR2 SNEGSKA (reference sequence). Trimming stripped 0 bases from V and 5 bases from J, with 7 bases between. This CDR3 spans 13 amino acids. The CDR3 sequence: CSARDLLTGELFF. The DNA of the CDR3 is TGCAGTGCTAGAGACCTGCTGACCGGGGAGCTGTTTTTT.

Worth noting for this clonotype: A much larger clone lies a single base off, so this may be a read error. The chain has TRBV12-3 or TRBV12-4 and TRBJ1-1; no firm D call. The CDR3 has 15 residues. DNA of the CDR3: TGTGTCAGCAGTTTAGAACAGCCCTTGAACACTGAAGCTTTCTTT. Its protein is CVSSLEQPLNTEAFF.

This clonotype was seen many times. V gene TRBV5-6 combines with J gene TRBJ2-2; D may be TRBD1 (6 bases). This CDR3 spans 16 amino acids. CDR1 is SGHDT and CDR2 is YYEEEE in the germline V gene. V was trimmed by 4 bases and J by 2 bases, leaving 15 bases between them. CDR3 in amino acids: CASSQGTTLNTGELFF. The CDR3 DNA follows: TGTGCCAGCAGCCAGGGGACCACCCTCAACACCGGGGAGCTGTTTTTT.

This chain joins TRBV5-1 and TRBJ2-2; possibly TRBD1 for D (6 bases). Trimming removed 3 bases from V and 2 bases from J, with 8 bases in between. The germline gives CDR1 SGHRS, CDR2 YFSETQ. The CDR3 is made up of 14 amino acids. The DNA for the CDR3 is TGCGCCAGCAGCTCGACAGGTAACACCGGGGAGCTGTTTTTT. Amino acids: CASSSTGNTGELFF.

The chain employs TRBV29-1 and TRBJ2-3; TRBD2 matches 13 bases. V dropped 4 bases and J dropped 1; count of bases not matched to a gene: 2. The germline CDR1 and CDR2 sequences are SQVTM and ANQGSEA. The CDR3 extends over 15 amino acids. The CDR3 is CSVVGLAGGTDTQYF. The CDR3 nucleotides are TGCAGCGTTGTAGGACTAGCGGGGGGCACAGATACGCAGTATTTT.

This clonotype occurred many times. J is TRBJ1-2 and V is TRBV5-1; D is undetermined. V lost 3 bases to trimming and J lost 8 bases, with 11 bases between them. This CDR3 is 12 amino acids long. CDR1 is SGHRS, CDR2 YFSETQ, per germline. The CDR3, as DNA: TGCGCCAGCAGCTATAACCTGAGGGGCTACACCTTC. As protein: CASSYNLRGYTF.

This clonotype has ten or more counts. The chain has TRBV5-1 and TRBJ2-1, with D possibly TRBD1 on 5 matching bases. Trimming shortened V by 3 bases and J by 8 bases, and 12 bases separated the two germline ends. The CDR3 is 13 amino acids. Germline CDR1 reads SGHRS; CDR2 reads YFSETQ. The CDR3 sequence: CASSYQQGDEQFF. In DNA form, the CDR3 reads TGCGCCAGCAGCTACCAGCAGGGCGATGAGCAGTTCTTC.

Ten or more counts support this clonotype. The rearrangement links TRBV12-3 or TRBV12-4 to TRBJ2-2; unclear D gene. Trimming shortened V by 1 base and J by 6 bases, and 9 bases separated the two germline ends. CDR3 size: 14 residues. CDR3: CASSLGQTAGELFF. CDR3 DNA: TGTGCCAGCAGTTTAGGGCAAACAGCCGGGGAGCTGTTTTTT.

In its sample, this clonotype was seen many times. The chain has TRBV10-3 and TRBJ2-1; no clear D. V was clipped by 0 bases and J by 6 bases, with 15 bases between them. The CDR3 contains 16 residues. Germline loops: CDR1 ENHRY, CDR2 SYGVKD. This chain's CDR3 is CAISESGRNRGNEQFF. As DNA, the CDR3 is TGTGCCATCAGTGAGTCGGGCAGAAATAGAGGCAATGAGCAGTTCTTC.

The chain recombines TRBV29-1 with TRBJ2-2; D is ambiguous. CDR3 length: 11 residues. V was clipped by 3 bases and J by 8 bases, with 7 bases between them. In germline, CDR1 is SQVTM, CDR2 ANQGSEA. This CDR3 reads CSVDLRGELFF. The CDR3, as DNA: TGCAGCGTTGATTTGCGGGGGGAGCTGTTTTTT.

V and J are TRBV5-1 and TRBJ1-1; D possibly corresponds to TRBD1 (5 bases). The V gene lost 0 bases and the J gene lost 4 bases, with 13 bases spanning the gap. The CDR3 sequence is 15 residues long. The germline gives CDR1 SGHRS, CDR2 YFSETQ. CDR3 sequence: CASSLGGVEGTEAFF. The CDR3 nucleotides are TGCGCCAGCAGCTTGGGAGGGGTGGAGGGCACTGAAGCTTTCTTT.

This clonotype has at least ten counts. The V gene is TRBV5-6, the J gene TRBJ2-2; D is perhaps TRBD1 or TRBD2 (5 bases each). Trimming cost V 4 bases and J 5 bases, with 15 bases left between them. There are 15 residues in the CDR3. CDR1 SGHDT and CDR2 YYEEEE come from the germline V gene. CDR3 residues: CASSPLGEFTGELFF. In DNA form, the CDR3 reads TGTGCCAGCAGCCCGTTGGGGGAGTTTACCGGGGAGCTGTTTTTT.

This clonotype has a count of ten or more. V and J are TRBV20-1 and TRBJ2-7; weak D call: TRBD2 (6 bases). Per germline, CDR1 DFQATT and CDR2 SNEGSKA (reference sequence). CDR3 length: 12 residues. V lost 6 bases and J 0 bases, leaving 9 bases between the germline ends. CDR3 residues: CSAEDYSYEQYF. The CDR3 coding sequence is TGCAGTGCCGAGGACTACTCCTACGAGCAGTACTTC.

This clonotype was seen at least ten times. As DNA, the CDR3 is TGCAGGGATTCTAAGGACCCCCACAATGAGCAGTTCTTC. Its protein product is CRDSKDPHNEQFF. The J gene is TRBJ2-1, the V gene TRBV20-1; D gene ambiguous. Germline V gene lookup returns CDR1 DFQATT and CDR2 SNEGSKA (reference sequence). This CDR3 is built from 13 residues.

This clonotype has just a few counts. The chain has TRBV20-1 and TRBJ2-7; 13 nucleotides line up with TRBD2. This CDR3 has 15 residues. V lost 1 base, J lost 5 bases, and 5 bases stayed unmatched. Germline V CDR1 and CDR2: DFQATT, SNEGSKA (reference sequence). As DNA, the CDR3 is TGCAGTGCTAGAGCCACTAGCGGGGGGGACCACGAGCAGTACTTC. Translated: CSARATSGGDHEQYF.

This clonotype was detected once. This sequence joins TRBV28 and TRBJ2-1, with 10 bases identical to TRBD1. J gave up 11 bases and V 6 bases, and 16 bases lay outside the gene matches. Germline lookup yields CDR1 MDHEN and CDR2 SYDVKM. The CDR3 length is 16 residues. Here the CDR3 DNA reads TGTGCCAGCAGCCACGCTCCGGGACAGGGGAGAAATAAGCAGTTCTTC. Its translation is CASSHAPGQGRNKQFF.

About this clonotype: With a much larger clone just one base away, this may be a read error. V is TRBV10-3 and J is TRBJ2-3, with 13 nucleotides matching TRBD2. The CDR3 sequence is 19 residues long. Germline-derived CDR1 and CDR2 are ENHRY and SYGVKD. V gave up 5 bases and J gave up 4 bases; unmatched junction bases: 15. CDR3 nucleotides: TGTGCCATCAGTCCCTTACCCTCGACTAGCGGGGGGTTTTCAGATACGCAGTATTTT. It yields the protein CAISPLPSTSGGFSDTQYF.

This clonotype was counted many times. This chain links TRBV20-1 with TRBJ2-1, with 10 bases fitting TRBD1. V gave up 2 bases and J gave up 6 bases; unmatched junction bases: 4. The CDR3 runs 14 residues. The germline V gene has CDR1 DFQATT and CDR2 SNEGSKA (reference sequence). CDR3 protein: CSARRTGGFNEQFF. In DNA, the CDR3 is TGCAGTGCTAGACGGACAGGGGGGTTCAATGAGCAGTTCTTC.